Given below is one TCR beta chain in context. Out of unsorted whole blood came the blood RNA, and germline DNA was extracted as well. Collected before surgery were roughly 3.9 milliliters of peripheral blood. This sample stems from a study of tumor-infiltrating lymphocytes in primary liver carcinoma. Background on the study: These were node-negative, non-metastatic T1-T3 tumors of about 4.2 to 11 cm.

TCR beta cDNA came from roughly 550 ng total RNA, primed with a constant-region primer. Libraries of TCR beta came from three nested multiplex PCR rounds with slightly modified ARM-PCR. TCRdb re-analysed the multiplex PCR reads in MiXCR, keeping a single row per CDR3 protein. Among 330,000 or so distinct CDR3 sequences listed, approximately 65% were seen once. The sample consisted of peripheral blood. The TCR was taken from a man aged 40-50 years with primary liver carcinoma and hepatitis B virus infection.

Here the CDR3 reads CAGRTGSSYEQYF. CDR3 DNA sequence: TGTGCCGGCCGAACGGGGAGCTCCTACGAGCAGTACTTC. This chain uses TRBV11-2 with TRBJ2-7, with D possibly TRBD2 on 5 matching bases. Trimming took 11 bases from V and 0 from J, leaving 14 bases between them. The CDR3 has 13 residues. CDR1 is SGHAT and CDR2 is FQNNGV in the germline V gene.